This TCR beta chain was captured in a study of OX40 agonist ivuxolimab in advanced cancers. Study summary: Patients got intravenous ivuxolimab at 0.01 to 10 mg/kg every 2 weeks. Partial responses were recorded for three patients, including one with hepatocellular carcinoma and two with cutaneous melanoma.

Clones were sequenced by immunoSEQ multiplex PCR, and TCRdb holds only the in-frame ones, with some missing. The table has approximately 86,000 clones, about 86% seen once; the top ten hold 6.5%. There are 15 residues in the CDR3. The V gene's germline CDR1 is LGHNA and CDR2 YNFKEQ. The germline V and J ends were trimmed by 4 bases and 6 bases, with 16 bases remaining between them. The V call is TRBV4-2, the J call TRBJ2-1; D might be TRBD1 (6 bases). The source was CD4+ or CD8+ T cells sorted from blood, collected in a trial of the OX40 agonist ivuxolimab. The source of this sequence is an adult with an advanced solid tumor such as melanoma, head and neck, liver or kidney cancer. The CDR3 DNA sequence: TGTGCCAGCAGCCCGGACAGTTTCGTTTTCAATGAGCAGTTCTTC. It encodes CASSPDSFVFNEQFF.